A selection of T cell receptor beta chains follows, all from one sample in a study of technical replicates of blood from a few donors. Data came from immunoSEQ multiplex PCR; TCRdb stores just in-frame clones and leaves some out. The sample yields approximately 76,000 clones, less than 98% seen once. The specimen sequenced was T cells isolated from PBMCs. These receptors were collected from a human donor in good health. Both conserved end residues are trimmed from each CDR3. The order of the fields is CDR3 protein, V gene, J gene.

cdr3_aa: ASSLYWAGELKNIQY
v_call: TRBV5-6
j_call: TRBJ2-4

cdr3_aa: ASSLRESATEAF
v_call: TRBV7-9
j_call: TRBJ1-1

cdr3_aa: ASSLRVFGANVLT
v_call: TRBV13
j_call: TRBJ2-6

cdr3_aa: ASGYWAGGETPGELF
v_call: TRBV12-5
j_call: TRBJ2-2

cdr3_aa: ASSEANSQPQH
v_call: TRBV6-1
j_call: TRBJ1-5

cdr3_aa: ASSLSAGGGFGYT
v_call: TRBV27
j_call: TRBJ1-2

cdr3_aa: ASSLPSRGSYEQY
v_call: TRBV2
j_call: TRBJ2-7

cdr3_aa: ASSFRTEDYEQY
v_call: TRBV4-1
j_call: TRBJ2-7

cdr3_aa: ASSSRRQNTEAF
v_call: TRBV7-9
j_call: TRBJ1-1

cdr3_aa: ASRGGADLDGYT
v_call: TRBV10-2
j_call: TRBJ1-2

cdr3_aa: ASSQRGTGSYEQY
v_call: TRBV4-1
j_call: TRBJ2-7

cdr3_aa: ASSLDGGGDTQY
v_call: TRBV5-1
j_call: TRBJ2-3

cdr3_aa: ASADRHATNEKLF
v_call: TRBV19
j_call: TRBJ1-4

cdr3_aa: ASSPPLAGHLNTGELF
v_call: TRBV18
j_call: TRBJ2-2

cdr3_aa: ASSQDGQGNYGYT
v_call: TRBV4-1
j_call: TRBJ1-2

cdr3_aa: ASNLAGNNYEQY
v_call: TRBV7-9
j_call: TRBJ2-7